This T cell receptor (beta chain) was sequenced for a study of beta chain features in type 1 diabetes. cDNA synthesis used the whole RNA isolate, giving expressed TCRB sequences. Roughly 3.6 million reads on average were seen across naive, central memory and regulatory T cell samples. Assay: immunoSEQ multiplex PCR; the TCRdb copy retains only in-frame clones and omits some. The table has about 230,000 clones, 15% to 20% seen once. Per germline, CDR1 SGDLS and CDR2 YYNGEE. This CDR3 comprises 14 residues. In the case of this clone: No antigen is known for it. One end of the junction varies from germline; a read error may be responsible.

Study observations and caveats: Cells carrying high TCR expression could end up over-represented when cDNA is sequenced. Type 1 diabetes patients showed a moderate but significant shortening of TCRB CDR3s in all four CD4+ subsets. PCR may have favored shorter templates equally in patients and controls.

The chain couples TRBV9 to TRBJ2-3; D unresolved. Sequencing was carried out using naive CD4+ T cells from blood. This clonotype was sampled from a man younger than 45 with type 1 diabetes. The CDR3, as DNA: TGTGCCAGCACCGTAGGAGAGGGCACAGATACGCAGTATTTT. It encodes CASTVGEGTDTQYF.